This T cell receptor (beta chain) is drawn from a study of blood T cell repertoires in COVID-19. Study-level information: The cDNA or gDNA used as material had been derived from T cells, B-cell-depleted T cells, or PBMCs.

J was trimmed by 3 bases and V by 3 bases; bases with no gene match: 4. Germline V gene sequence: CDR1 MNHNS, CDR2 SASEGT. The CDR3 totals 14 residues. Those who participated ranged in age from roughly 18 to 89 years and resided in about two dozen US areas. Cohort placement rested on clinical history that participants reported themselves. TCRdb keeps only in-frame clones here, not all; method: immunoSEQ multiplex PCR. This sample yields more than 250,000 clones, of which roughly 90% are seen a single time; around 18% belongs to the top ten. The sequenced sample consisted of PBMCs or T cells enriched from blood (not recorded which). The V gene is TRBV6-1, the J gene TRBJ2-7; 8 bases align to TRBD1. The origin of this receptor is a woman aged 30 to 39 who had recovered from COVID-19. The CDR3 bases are TGTGCCAGCAGTGAGACAGGGGTCTTCTACGAGCAGTACTTC. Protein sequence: CASSETGVFYEQYF.